This T cell receptor (beta chain) derives from a study of cytomegalovirus exposure and HLA in healthy donors. PCR involved 60 Vbeta and 13 Jbeta primers. Produced via immunoSEQ multiplex PCR; TCRdb's table is partial and in-frame only. Altogether fewer than 120,000 clones are present, approximately 80% being singletons, with the ten largest covering 2.5% to 3%. Study-wide points: Later, TCR association rates were found to vary by HLA locus, highest for DRB1 and lowest for HLA-C.

CDR1 is MNHNS, CDR2 SASEGT, per germline. Trimming took 5 bases from V and 2 from J; bases not matched to a gene: 2. The CDR3 contains 15 residues. This clone was recorded only once. Its cognate antigen is unknown. The chain employs TRBV6-1 and TRBJ2-6, with 8 bases lining up with TRBD1. The source is a woman in her sixties or seventies in good health and CMV-seropositive. The sample consisted of PBMCs. CDR3 in amino acids: CASSKDRAGANVLTF. The CDR3 DNA sequence: TGTGCCAGCAGTAAGGACAGGGCTGGGGCCAACGTCCTGACTTTC.